The T cell receptor (beta chain) under discussion was sequenced for a study of shared clonotypes between healthy human individuals. Libraries were prepared by immunoSEQ multiplex PCR; TCRdb keeps only in-frame clonotypes and omits some of them. The sample lists about 2.4 million clones; roughly 93% were seen once. Sequenced input: naive CD4+ T cells from PBMCs. Subset described: CD45RA+ positively selected. The sequence derives from a man aged 18-30 years in good health. Some clones in this sample may be carry-over from other donors' samples.

The DNA of the CDR3 is TGTGCCAGCAGGACCCGGGACAGTAAAGCTTTCTTT. It is translated as CASRTRDSKAFF. The chain recombines TRBV6-1 with TRBJ1-1, with 7 bases that match TRBD1. The CDR3 length is 12 residues. The V gene end was trimmed by 6 bases and the J gene end by 9 bases; junction bases not matched to a gene: 7. Germline CDR1 and CDR2: MNHNS and SASEGT.